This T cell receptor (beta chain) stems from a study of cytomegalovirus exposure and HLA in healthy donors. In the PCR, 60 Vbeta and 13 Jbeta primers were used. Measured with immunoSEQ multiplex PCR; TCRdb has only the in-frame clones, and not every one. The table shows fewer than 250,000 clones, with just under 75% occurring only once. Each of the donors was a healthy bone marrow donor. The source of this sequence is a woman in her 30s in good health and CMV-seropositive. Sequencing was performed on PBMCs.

The DNA for the CDR3 is TGTGCCAGCTCACCACCGGGGGGTGCAGTATCTAATCAGCCCCAGCATTTT. This sequence encodes CASSPPGGAVSNQPQHF. The rearrangement links TRBV18 to TRBJ1-5; TRBD1 is a possible D gene (5 bases). Germline V CDR1 and CDR2: KGHSH, LQKENI. Trimming shortened V by 0 bases and J by 4 bases, and 16 bases separated the two germline ends. This CDR3 is 17 amino acids long.